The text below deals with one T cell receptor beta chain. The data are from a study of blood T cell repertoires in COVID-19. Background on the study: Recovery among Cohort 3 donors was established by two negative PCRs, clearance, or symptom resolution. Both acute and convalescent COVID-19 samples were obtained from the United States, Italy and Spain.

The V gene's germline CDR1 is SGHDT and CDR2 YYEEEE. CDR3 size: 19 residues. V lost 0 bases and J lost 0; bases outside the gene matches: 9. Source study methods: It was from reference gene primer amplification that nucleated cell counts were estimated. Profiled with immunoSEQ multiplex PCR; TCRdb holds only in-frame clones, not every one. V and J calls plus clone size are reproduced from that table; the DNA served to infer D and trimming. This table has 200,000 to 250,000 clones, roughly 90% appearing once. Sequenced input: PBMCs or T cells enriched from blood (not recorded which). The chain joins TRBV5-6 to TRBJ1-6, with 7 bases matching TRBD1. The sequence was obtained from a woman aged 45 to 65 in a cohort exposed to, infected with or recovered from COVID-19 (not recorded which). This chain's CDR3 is CASSLVTGPHSSYNSPLHF. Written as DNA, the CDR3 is TGTGCCAGCAGCTTGGTGACAGGGCCTCATAGCTCCTATAATTCACCCCTCCACTTT.